One T cell receptor (beta chain) is described in this entry. The antigen is undetermined. The data were obtained in a study of CD8 T cells in Susac syndrome. In the study overall: At the time their blood was drawn, patients with Susac syndrome were either therapy-naive, on corticosteroids (with some of them also receiving intravenous immunoglobulin), or on intravenous immunoglobulin alone. Points from the study as a whole: Clonal expansion was not seen in any Susac syndrome CD4+ T cell repertoire.

This CDR3 region has 13 residues. CDR1 is SQVTM, CDR2 ANQGSEA, per germline. With V trimmed by 8 bases and J by 1 base, 5 bases remained unmatched. All included Susac syndrome patients satisfied recently defined diagnostic criteria for definite or probable disease. RNA in amounts of about 0.5 to 1 ug was reverse transcribed with random hexamers. TCRdb analysed the immunoSEQ multiplex PCR reads with MiXCR anew, one entry per CDR3 protein. The sample consists of some 170,000 distinct CDR3 sequences, about 93% of them appearing once. The V and J genes are TRBV29-1 and TRBJ1-2; 9 nucleotides line up with TRBD1. Material: CD4+ T cells from PBMCs. The receptor was derived from a human donor with Susac syndrome. CDR3 bases: TGCAGCATTCGACAGGGGGGTAACTATGGCTACACCTTC. It is translated as CSIRQGGNYGYTF.